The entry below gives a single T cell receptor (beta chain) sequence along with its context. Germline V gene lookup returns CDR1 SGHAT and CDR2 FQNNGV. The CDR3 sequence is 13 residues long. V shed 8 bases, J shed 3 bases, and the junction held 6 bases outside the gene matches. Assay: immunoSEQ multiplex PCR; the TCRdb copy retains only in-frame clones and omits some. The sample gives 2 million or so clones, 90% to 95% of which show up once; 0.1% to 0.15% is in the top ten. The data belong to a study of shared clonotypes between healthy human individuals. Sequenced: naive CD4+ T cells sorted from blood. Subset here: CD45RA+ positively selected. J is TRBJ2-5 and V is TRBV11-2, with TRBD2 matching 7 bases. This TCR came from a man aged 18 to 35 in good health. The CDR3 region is CASSPGTKETQYF. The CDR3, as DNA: TGTGCCAGCTCTCCAGGGACTAAAGAGACCCAGTACTTC.